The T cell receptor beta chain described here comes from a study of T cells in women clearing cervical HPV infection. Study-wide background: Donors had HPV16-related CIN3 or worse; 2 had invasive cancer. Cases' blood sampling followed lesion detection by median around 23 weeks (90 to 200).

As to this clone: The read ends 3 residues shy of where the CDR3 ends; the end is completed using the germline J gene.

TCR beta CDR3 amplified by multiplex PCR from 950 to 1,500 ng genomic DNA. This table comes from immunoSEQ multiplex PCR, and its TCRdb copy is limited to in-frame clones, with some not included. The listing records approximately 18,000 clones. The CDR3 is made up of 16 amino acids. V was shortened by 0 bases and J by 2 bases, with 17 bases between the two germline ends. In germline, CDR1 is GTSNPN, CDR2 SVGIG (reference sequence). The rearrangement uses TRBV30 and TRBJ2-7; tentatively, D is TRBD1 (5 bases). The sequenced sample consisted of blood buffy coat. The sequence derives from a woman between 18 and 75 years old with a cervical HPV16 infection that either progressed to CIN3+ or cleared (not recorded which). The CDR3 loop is CAWSVQVTRQAYEQYF. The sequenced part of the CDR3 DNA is TGTGCCTGGAGTGTACAGGTGACACGACAAGCCTACGAG. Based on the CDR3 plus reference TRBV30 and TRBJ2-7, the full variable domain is SQTIHQWPATLVQPVGSPLSLECTVEGTSNPNLYWYRQAAGRGLQLLFYSVGIGQISSEVPQNLSASRPQDRQFILSSKKLLLSDSGFYLCAWSVQVTRQAYEQYFGPGTRLTVT.